The 24 T cell receptor beta chains below come from one sample, sequenced in a study of vaccination and CD4 T cells after COVID-19 (dated by TCRdb to between 2020 and 2023). The sample's treatment or condition label, in plain terms: roughly ten-day PBMC culture with coronavirus spike peptide pools or control peptides (ViraFEST assay). Library preparation employed PCR. Instrument on record: Illumina iSeq 100. At the Johns Hopkins FTIC core, DNA from the cultured CD4+ T cells underwent TCR sequencing with the Oncomine TCR Beta short-read assay. The public reads were reanalyzed by TCRdb: fastp trimming at Q25, MiXCR alignment, in-frame beta chains only. Duplicate CDR3 protein sequences are folded into a single record with the most common DNA and genes. Across this sample there are about 11,000 distinct CDR3 sequences, with roughly 43% seen only once. The ten most abundant clones make up 20% to 25% of the sample.

Antigen specificity for these receptors is unknown. What was sequenced was CD4+ T cells from blood, cultured in vitro. The receptors here all came from a human donor who had recovered from COVID-19.

The V gene is TRBV5-6, the J gene TRBJ2-6, with 9 bases identical to TRBD1. The length of the CDR3 is 17 residues. V was clipped by 4 bases and J by 4 bases; unmatched bases: 9. Germline values: CDR1 SGHDT, CDR2 YYEEEE. The CDR3 DNA follows: TGTGCCAGCAGCCGAACCACAGGGGGCAAAGGGGCCAACGTCCTGACTTTC. It specifies CASSRTTGGKGANVLTF.

This clonotype turned up a few times. The chain recombines TRBV20-1 with TRBJ1-4; D possibly corresponds to TRBD1 (5 bases). Trimming stripped 6 bases from V and 6 bases from J, with 17 bases between. From germline, CDR1 is DFQATT and CDR2 SNEGSKA (reference sequence). This CDR3 has 14 amino acids. Here the CDR3 DNA reads TGCAGTGCCCGTGGGGGGACCCCTTATGAAAAACTGTTTTTT. Translation gives CSARGGTPYEKLFF.

This clonotype was detected a few times. V gene TRBV20-1 combines with J gene TRBJ1-1, with D maybe TRBD1 (5 bases). V shed 2 bases and J shed 3 bases, with 13 bases lying between them. This CDR3 is 14 amino acids long. Germline CDR1 and CDR2: DFQATT and SNEGSKA (reference sequence). CDR3 in amino acids: CSARKPLGDTEAFF. The DNA of the CDR3 is TGCAGTGCTAGAAAACCCCTAGGGGACACTGAAGCTTTCTTT.

The chain is built from TRBV20-1 and TRBJ1-5; tentative D call: TRBD1 (6 bases). Germline CDR1 reads DFQATT; CDR2 reads SNEGSKA (reference sequence). The CDR3 totals 15 residues. Deletions cut 7 bases from V and 0 bases from J, with 16 bases between. This chain's CDR3 is CSVSRTVLSNQPQHF. CDR3 nucleotides: TGCAGTGTTTCAAGGACAGTCCTTAGCAATCAGCCCCAGCATTTT.

This chain connects TRBV11-3 to TRBJ2-3, with TRBD1 matching 10 bases. V lost 4 bases, J lost 2 bases, and 3 bases stayed unmatched. From germline, CDR1 is SGHNT and CDR2 YENEEA. This CDR3 is built from 15 residues. The CDR3 region is CASSYGTGDTDTQYF. The CDR3 bases are TGTGCCAGCAGCTACGGGACAGGGGACACAGATACGCAGTATTTT.

The chain combines TRBV12-3 or TRBV12-4 with TRBJ1-6; D perhaps matches TRBD1 (5 bases). The V end lost 6 bases, the J end lost 12 bases, and 15 bases lay between the germline ends. The CDR3 has 13 residues. The CDR3 DNA sequence: TGTGCCAGCAGAATTAGCGGGGGGTTACCCCTCCACTTT. Encoded protein: CASRISGGLPLHF.

As for this clonotype: One base separates it from a far larger clone, so it is likely a read error. The chain carries TRBV5-3 and TRBJ2-3; TRBD2 agrees at 10 bases. TRBV5-3 is classed as an ORF, of uncertain function. This CDR3 comprises 19 residues. The CDR3 loop is CASSLEKPAGGPRTDTQYF. The CDR3 nucleotides read TGTGCCAGCAGCTTGGAGAAACCAGCGGGGGGGCCTCGCACAGATACGCAGTATTTT.

The CDR3 protein is CASSRYRGGNTEAFF. Written as DNA, the CDR3 is TGTGCCAGCTCCCGATATAGGGGTGGGAACACTGAAGCTTTCTTT. The genes are TRBV18 and TRBJ1-1; possible D gene TRBD1, 5 bases. The CDR3 consists of 15 residues. V was trimmed by 6 bases and J by 1 base, leaving 15 bases between them. Germline V lookup: CDR1 KGHSH, CDR2 LQKENI.

This clonotype has a handful of counts. V and J are TRBV6-5 and TRBJ2-7; no firm D call. CDR3 length: 12 residues. The germline CDR1 and CDR2 sequences are MNHEY and SVGAGI. V was trimmed by 4 bases and J by 0 bases, leaving 4 bases between them. CDR3 DNA sequence: TGTGCCAGCAGTTCTTACTCCTACGAGCAGTACTTC. Its protein product is CASSSYSYEQYF.

This clonotype was recorded a few times. The rearrangement uses TRBV19 and TRBJ1-2, with a tentative D call TRBD1 (6 bases). Germline V gene data show CDR1 as LNHDA and CDR2 as SQIVND (reference sequence). The CDR3 sequence is 14 residues long. Deletions cut 0 bases from V and 5 bases from J, with 10 bases between. In DNA form, the CDR3 reads TGTGCCAGTAGTATAGACAGGGGAAGGTATGGCTACACCTTC. It is translated as CASSIDRGRYGYTF.

CDR3: CASSFQGTVTGILHF. CDR3 in DNA: TGTGCCAGCAGCTTCCAAGGGACAGTCACCGGAATACTCCACTTT. The chain recombines TRBV7-2 with TRBJ1-6, with TRBD1 matching 7 bases. Germline V gene data show CDR1 as SGHTA and CDR2 as FQGNSA. This CDR3 is 15 amino acids long. The trim removed 3 bases at V and 16 bases at J, leaving 15 bases unmatched.

This rearrangement joins TRBV9 to TRBJ2-2, with D uncertain. Deletions cut 4 bases from V and 7 bases from J, with 11 bases between. CDR3 length: 13 residues. Germline V lookup: CDR1 SGDLS, CDR2 YYNGEE. DNA of the CDR3: TGTGCCAGCAGCCCCCGGGTTGGCGGGGAGCTGTTTTTT. It translates to CASSPRVGGELFF.

The chain couples TRBV7-2 to TRBJ2-5; D might be TRBD2 (5 bases). V was clipped by 4 bases and J by 4 bases, with 16 bases between them. Germline values: CDR1 SGHTA, CDR2 FQGNSA. The CDR3 is made up of 15 amino acids. The CDR3 sequence is CASSWVAQLRETQYF. The CDR3 nucleotides are TGTGCCAGCAGCTGGGTAGCGCAGCTCAGAGAGACCCAGTACTTC.

The J gene is TRBJ2-4, the V gene TRBV20-1; 9 bases are shared with TRBD1. The CDR3 has 15 amino acids. The germline CDR1 and CDR2 sequences are DFQATT and SNEGSKA (reference sequence). V gave up 4 bases and J gave up 1 base; unmatched junction bases: 5. The CDR3 bases are TGCAGTGCTAAGGGACAGGGAAACGCCAAAAACATTCAGTACTTC. The encoded protein is CSAKGQGNAKNIQYF.

The chain links TRBV12-5 to TRBJ2-3; 7 bases match TRBD2. The CDR3 spans 16 residues. V shed 7 bases, J shed 1 base, and the junction held 11 bases outside the gene matches. Germline CDR1 reads LGHNT; CDR2 reads FRNRAP. The DNA of the CDR3 is TGTGCTAGTGCCCCGACGGTAACTAGCGGCACAGATACGCAGTATTTT. Translated: CASAPTVTSGTDTQYF.

This clonotype has a handful of counts. The rearrangement joins TRBV12-3 or TRBV12-4 to TRBJ2-5; 7 positions agree with TRBD2. The CDR3 extends over 13 amino acids. V lost 3 bases, J lost 4 bases, and 2 bases stayed unmatched. CDR3 amino acids: CASSFTGGETQYF. CDR3 nucleotide sequence: TGTGCCAGCAGTTTTACGGGGGGAGAGACCCAGTACTTC.

The chain combines TRBV2 with TRBJ2-3; the D gene is possibly TRBD2 (5 bases). The CDR3 totals 14 residues. V was pared by 6 bases and J by 3 bases, with 13 bases between. CDR1 is SNHLY, CDR2 FYNNEI, per germline. CDR3 sequence reads: CASSPGWITDTQYF. The CDR3 DNA is TGTGCCAGCAGCCCGGGGTGGATAACAGATACGCAGTATTTT. Together with reference TRBV2 and TRBJ2-3, the CDR3 gives the full variable domain: EPEVTQTPSHQVTQMGQEVILRCVPISNHLYFYWYRQILGQKVEFLVSFYNNEISEKSEIFDDQFSVERPDGSNFTLKIRSTKLEDSAMYFCASSPGWITDTQYFGPGTRLTVL.

This clonotype has only a few counts. The rearrangement joins TRBV27 to TRBJ2-7; D is perhaps TRBD1 (6 bases). V lost 6 bases and J lost 7, with 19 bases in between. CDR3 length equals 14 residues. CDR1 and CDR2 (germline): MNHEY, SMNVEV (reference sequence). In nucleotides, the CDR3 is TGTGCCAGCAGGAAACAGGGCCCCCTCGGGGAGCAGTACTTC. Its translation: CASRKQGPLGEQYF.

This sequence joins TRBV20-1 and TRBJ2-1, with 12 bases fitting TRBD2. V dropped 2 bases and J dropped 10; count of bases not matched to a gene: 6. CDR3 length: 14 amino acids. CDR1 is DFQATT, CDR2 SNEGSKA, per germline (reference sequence). The CDR3: CSARLAGGPGEQFF. CDR3 in DNA: TGCAGTGCTAGACTAGCGGGGGGGCCCGGAGAGCAGTTCTTC.

This clonotype has only a few counts. The chain uses TRBV20-1 and TRBJ2-1; maybe TRBD2 (6 bases). V was trimmed by 3 bases and J by 7 bases, leaving 13 bases between them. The CDR3 has 13 residues. CDR1 and CDR2 from the germline V gene are DFQATT and SNEGSKA (reference sequence). The CDR3 reads CSASSGPLNEQFF. The CDR3 bases are TGCAGTGCTAGCAGCGGGCCGCTGAATGAGCAGTTCTTC.

The sample holds a few counts of this clonotype. The chain couples TRBV27 to TRBJ2-7; D is unresolved. The CDR3 is 17 amino acids. The germline gives CDR1 MNHEY, CDR2 SMNVEV (reference sequence). V lost 2 bases and J 1 base, leaving 18 bases between the germline ends. CDR3 in amino acids: CASSLKGMGSESYEQYF. For the CDR3, the DNA is TGTGCCAGCAGTTTAAAGGGCATGGGGTCGGAGTCCTACGAGCAGTACTTC.

The table lists this clonotype with a few counts. V is TRBV4-1 and J is TRBJ2-2, with 7 bases matching TRBD2. With 1 base clipped from V and 4 bases from J, the junction kept 6 bases outside the gene matches. The CDR3 covers 16 residues. Germline assignment: CDR1 MGHRA and CDR2 YSYEKL. The DNA for the CDR3 is TGCGCCAGCAGCCAAGTGGGGGGGTGGGTCACCGGGGAGCTGTTTTTT. It codes for CASSQVGGWVTGELFF.

This clonotype was observed a few times. The junction departs from the called germline gene at one end, perhaps through a read error. This rearrangement joins TRBV7-7 to TRBJ2-1, with D uncertain. In germline, CDR1 is SSHAT, CDR2 FNYEAQ (reference sequence). This CDR3 contains 14 residues. The CDR3 reads CASSPEVITNEQFF. As DNA, the CDR3 is TGTGCTAGCAGCCCTGAAGTGATTACCAATGAGCAGTTCTTC.

The chain has TRBV7-9 and TRBJ1-6; no firm D call. Germline V gene lookup returns CDR1 SEHNR and CDR2 FQNEAQ (reference sequence). V lost 2 bases, J lost 3 bases, and 11 bases lay in between. The CDR3 totals 16 residues. The CDR3 loop is CASSLSREFYNSPLHF. In DNA form, the CDR3 reads TGTGCCAGCAGCTTAAGTCGGGAATTCTATAATTCACCCCTCCACTTT.